The 7 T cell receptor beta chains reported below all come from one sample, sequenced in a study of Graves' ophthalmopathy and Graves' hyperthyroidism. RNA transcripts yielded amplified TCR beta CDR3 regions. RT-PCR in the first round used HTBI primers; a second-round multiplex PCR followed. TCRdb reanalysed the multiplex PCR reads using MiXCR and keeps one entry per CDR3 protein. Of hundreds of thousands of distinct CDR3 sequences listed, around 40% are singletons. The sequencing input was peripheral blood. These receptors originate from an adult man with Graves' ophthalmopathy.

This clonotype was found a few times. An end of the junction does not agree with germline; a read error may underlie this. The chain carries TRBV6-4 and TRBJ2-5; tentative D call: TRBD2 (7 bases). Germline V gene data show CDR1 as MRHNA and CDR2 as SNTAGT. The CDR3 covers 15 residues. DNA for the CDR3: TGTGCCAGCAGTTACTCGAAGAGAGGGGGGGGAGCCCAGTACTTC. Encoded protein: CASSYSKRGGGAQYF.

CDR3 sequence reads: CASSPAGGGTQYF. The CDR3 DNA reads as TGTGCCAGCAGCCCGGCGGGGGGCGGGACCCAGTACTTC. The gene calls are TRBV7-2 and TRBJ2-5; 8 bases agree with TRBD2. The CDR3 loop spans 13 amino acids. Germline V lookup: CDR1 SGHTA, CDR2 FQGNSA. V shed 5 bases and J 7 bases; nucleotides not matched to a gene: 6.

This CDR3 reads CSARDPRGDTQYF. DNA of the CDR3: TGCAGTGCTAGAGATCCGCGAGGAGATACGCAGTATTTT. This chain connects TRBV20-1 to TRBJ2-3; D ambiguous. From germline, CDR1 is DFQATT and CDR2 SNEGSKA (reference sequence). V dropped 0 bases and J dropped 5 bases, with 9 bases sitting between them. The CDR3 contains 13 residues.

On this clonotype: A read error is possible here, since a much larger clone lies one base away. This chain uses TRBV7-9 with TRBJ2-5, with 12 bases matching TRBD2. J gave up 1 base and V 10 bases, and 10 bases lay outside the gene matches. CDR1 is SEHNR and CDR2 is FQNEAQ in the germline V gene (reference sequence). This CDR3 has 16 amino acids. The CDR3 loop reads CATSLAGGPGQETQYF. CDR3 coding DNA: TGTGCCACCAGTCTAGCGGGAGGGCCGGGCCAAGAGACCCAGTACTTC. Full variable domain (missing parts from reference TRBV7-9 and TRBJ2-5): DTGVSQNPRHKITKRGQNVTFRCDPISEHNRLYWYRQTLGQGPEFLTYFQNEAQLEKSRLLSDRFSAERPKGSFSTLEIQRTEQGDSAMYLCATSLAGGPGQETQYFGPGTRLLVL.

This clonotype has a handful of counts. This chain links TRBV7-9 with TRBJ2-2; 14 nucleotides match TRBD2. Germline CDR1 SEHNR, CDR2 FQNEAQ (reference sequence). This CDR3 is built from 18 residues. V lost 4 bases, J lost 4 bases, and 8 bases stayed unmatched. This CDR3 is CASSSTGTSGRPTGELFF. DNA of the CDR3: TGTGCCAGCAGCTCCACCGGGACTAGCGGGAGACCCACCGGGGAGCTGTTTTTT.

This clonotype was recorded at least ten times. The gene calls are TRBV14 and TRBJ2-2; possible D gene TRBD2, 6 bases. The germline gives CDR1 SGHDN, CDR2 FVKESK. V lost 4 bases and J 3 bases, leaving 9 bases between the germline ends. CDR3 size: 14 residues. This chain's CDR3 is CASSPGLYTGELFF. CDR3 nucleotide sequence: TGTGCCAGCAGCCCGGGACTTTACACCGGGGAGCTGTTTTTT. Complete variable domain (other parts from reference TRBV14 and TRBJ2-2): EAGVTQFPSHSVIEKGQTVTLRCDPISGHDNLYWYRRVMGKEIKFLLHFVKESKQDESGMPNNRFLAERTGGTYSTLKVQPAELEDSGVYFCASSPGLYTGELFFGEGSRLTVL.

Only a few counts were recorded for this clonotype. V usage is TRBV7-9 and J usage is TRBJ1-6; no definite D call. Between the trimmed V and J ends, which lost 5 bases and 7 bases, there was a span of 21 bases. The length of the CDR3 is 17 residues. CDR1 and CDR2 from the germline V gene are SEHNR and FQNEAQ (reference sequence). CDR3 residues: CASSPAPARHSNSPLHF. CDR3 sequence (DNA): TGTGCCAGCAGCCCCGCTCCGGCTAGGCACTCGAATTCACCCCTCCACTTT.